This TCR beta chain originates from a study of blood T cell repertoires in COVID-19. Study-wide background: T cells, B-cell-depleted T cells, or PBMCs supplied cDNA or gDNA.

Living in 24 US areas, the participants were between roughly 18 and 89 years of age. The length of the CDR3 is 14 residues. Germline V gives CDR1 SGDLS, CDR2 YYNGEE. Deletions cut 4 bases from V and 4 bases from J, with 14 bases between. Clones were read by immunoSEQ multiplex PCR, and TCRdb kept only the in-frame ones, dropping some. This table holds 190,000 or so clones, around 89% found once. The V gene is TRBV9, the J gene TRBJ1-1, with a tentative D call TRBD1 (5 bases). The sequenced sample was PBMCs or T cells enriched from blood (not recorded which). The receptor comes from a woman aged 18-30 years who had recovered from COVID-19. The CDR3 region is CASSPIAGGTEAFF. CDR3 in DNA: TGTGCCAGCAGCCCTATAGCGGGGGGCACTGAAGCTTTCTTT.